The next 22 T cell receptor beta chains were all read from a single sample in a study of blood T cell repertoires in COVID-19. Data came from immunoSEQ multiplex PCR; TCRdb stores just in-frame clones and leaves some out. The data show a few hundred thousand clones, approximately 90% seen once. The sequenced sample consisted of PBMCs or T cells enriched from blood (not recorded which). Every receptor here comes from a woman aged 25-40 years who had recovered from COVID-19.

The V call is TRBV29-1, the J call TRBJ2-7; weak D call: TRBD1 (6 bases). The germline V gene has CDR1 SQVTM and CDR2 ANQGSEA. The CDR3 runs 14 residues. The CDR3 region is CRIRDNKSSYEQYF. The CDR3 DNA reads TGCAGGATTAGGGACAACAAGAGCTCCTACGAGCAGTACTTC.

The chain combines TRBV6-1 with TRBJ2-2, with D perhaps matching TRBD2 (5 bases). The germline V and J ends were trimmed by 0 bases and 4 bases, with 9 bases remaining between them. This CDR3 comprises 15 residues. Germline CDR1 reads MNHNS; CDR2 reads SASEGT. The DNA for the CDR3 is TGTGCCAGCAGTGAAGCTCTAGCCGGCACCGGGGAGCTGTTTTTT. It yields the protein CASSEALAGTGELFF.

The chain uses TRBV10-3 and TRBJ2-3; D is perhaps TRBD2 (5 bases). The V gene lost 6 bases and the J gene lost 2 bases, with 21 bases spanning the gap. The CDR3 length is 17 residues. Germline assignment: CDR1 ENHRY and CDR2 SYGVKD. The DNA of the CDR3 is TGTGCCATCAGCGACCAAGCTGTTCGGGGTAACACAGATACGCAGTATTTT. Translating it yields CAISDQAVRGNTDTQYF.

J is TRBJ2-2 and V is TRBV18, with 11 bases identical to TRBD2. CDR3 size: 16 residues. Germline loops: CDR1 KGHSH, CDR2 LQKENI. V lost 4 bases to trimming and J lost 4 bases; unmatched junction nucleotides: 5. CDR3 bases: TGTGCCAGCTCACTACTAACTAGCGGGAGCACCGGGGAGCTGTTTTTT. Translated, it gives CASSLLTSGSTGELFF.

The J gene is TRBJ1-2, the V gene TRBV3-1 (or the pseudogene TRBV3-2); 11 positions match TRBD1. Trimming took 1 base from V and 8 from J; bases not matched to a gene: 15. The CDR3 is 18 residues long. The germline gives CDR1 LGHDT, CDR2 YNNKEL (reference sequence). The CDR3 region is CASSQVASWTGGARGYTF. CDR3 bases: TGTGCCAGCAGCCAAGTGGCCTCCTGGACAGGGGGCGCGAGAGGCTACACCTTC.

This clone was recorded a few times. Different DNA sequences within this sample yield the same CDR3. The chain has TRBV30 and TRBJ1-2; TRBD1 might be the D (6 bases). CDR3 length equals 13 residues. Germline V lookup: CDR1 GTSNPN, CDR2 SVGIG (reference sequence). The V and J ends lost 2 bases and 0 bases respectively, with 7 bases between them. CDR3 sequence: CAWSKGANYGYTF. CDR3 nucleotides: TGTGCCTGGAGTAAGGGGGCTAACTATGGCTACACCTTC.

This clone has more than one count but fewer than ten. CDR3 in DNA: TGTGCCAGCAGCCCGGTAGCGGGACCCTTCAATGAGCAGTTCTTC. Translating gives CASSPVAGPFNEQFF. This rearrangement joins TRBV5-6 to TRBJ2-1; 8 bases are a match to TRBD2. The CDR3 has 15 residues. Germline CDR1 is SGHDT and CDR2 is YYEEEE. The V gene end was trimmed by 4 bases and the J gene end by 6 bases; junction bases not matched to a gene: 9.

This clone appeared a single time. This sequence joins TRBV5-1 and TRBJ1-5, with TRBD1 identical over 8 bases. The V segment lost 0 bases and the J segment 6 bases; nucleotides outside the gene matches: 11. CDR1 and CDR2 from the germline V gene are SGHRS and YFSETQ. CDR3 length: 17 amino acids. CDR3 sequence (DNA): TGCGCCAGCAGCTTGGGGACAGGGCAGATGGGTGGTCAGCCCCAGCATTTT. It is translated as CASSLGTGQMGGQPQHF.

CDR3 nucleotides: TGTGCCAGCAGCGTGGCGAATACAGGGGGAGAAGGCTACACCTTC. It codes for CASSVANTGGEGYTF. This chain joins TRBV9 and TRBJ1-2, with 8 nucleotides matching TRBD1. From germline, CDR1 is SGDLS and CDR2 YYNGEE. Trimming cost V 2 bases and J 8 bases; bases outside gene matches: 11. CDR3 length: 15 amino acids.

The CDR3 DNA reads TGTGCCAGCAGCTTCGCTAGCGGGGCGGGGGCTGAAGCTTTCTTT. Translated, it gives CASSFASGAGAEAFF. V and J are TRBV7-9 and TRBJ1-1; D might be TRBD1 (5 bases). Germline-derived CDR1 and CDR2 are SEHNR and FQNEAQ (reference sequence). Trimming left V 3 bases short and J 6 bases short, with 17 bases between. CDR3 size: 15 residues.

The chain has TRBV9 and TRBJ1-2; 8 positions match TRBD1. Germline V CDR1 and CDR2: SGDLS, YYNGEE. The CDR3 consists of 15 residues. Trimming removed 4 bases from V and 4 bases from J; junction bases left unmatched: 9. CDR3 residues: CASSPSDRETYGYTF. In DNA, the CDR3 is TGTGCCAGCAGCCCCTCGGACAGGGAGACCTATGGCTACACCTTC.

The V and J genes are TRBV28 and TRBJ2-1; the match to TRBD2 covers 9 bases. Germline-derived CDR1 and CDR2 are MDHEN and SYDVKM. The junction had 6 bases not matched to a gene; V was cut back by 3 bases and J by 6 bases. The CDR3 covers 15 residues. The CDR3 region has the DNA TGTGCCAGCAGTTTTTTGCTAGCGGGATCCAATGAGCAGTTCTTC. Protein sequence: CASSFLLAGSNEQFF.

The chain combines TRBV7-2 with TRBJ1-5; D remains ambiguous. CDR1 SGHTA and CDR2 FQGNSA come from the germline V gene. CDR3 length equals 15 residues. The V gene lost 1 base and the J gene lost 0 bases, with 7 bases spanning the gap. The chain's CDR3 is CASSLVPGSNQPQHF. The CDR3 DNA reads TGTGCCAGCAGCTTAGTCCCAGGTAGCAATCAGCCCCAGCATTTT.

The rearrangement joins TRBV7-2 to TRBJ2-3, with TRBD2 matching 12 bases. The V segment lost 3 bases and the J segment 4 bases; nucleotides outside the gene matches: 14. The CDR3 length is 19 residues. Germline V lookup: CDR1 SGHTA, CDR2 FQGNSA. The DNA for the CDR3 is TGTGCCAGCAGCTTTTGGCCGGAACTAGCGGGAGGCCGGTCAGATACGCAGTATTTT. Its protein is CASSFWPELAGGRSDTQYF. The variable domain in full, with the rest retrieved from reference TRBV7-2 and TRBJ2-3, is GAGVSQSPSNKVTEKGKDVELRCDPISGHTALYWYRQSLGQGLEFLIYFQGNSAPDKSGLPSDRFSAERTGGSVSTLTIQRTQQEDSAVYLCASSFWPELAGGRSDTQYFGPGTRLTVL.

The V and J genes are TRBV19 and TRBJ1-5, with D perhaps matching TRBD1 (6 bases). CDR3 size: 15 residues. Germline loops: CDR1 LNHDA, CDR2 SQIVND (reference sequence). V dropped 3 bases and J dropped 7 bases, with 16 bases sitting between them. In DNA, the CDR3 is TGTGCCAGTAGTATTGCACAGGGAGAGGGACAGCCCCAGCATTTT. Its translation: CASSIAQGEGQPQHF.

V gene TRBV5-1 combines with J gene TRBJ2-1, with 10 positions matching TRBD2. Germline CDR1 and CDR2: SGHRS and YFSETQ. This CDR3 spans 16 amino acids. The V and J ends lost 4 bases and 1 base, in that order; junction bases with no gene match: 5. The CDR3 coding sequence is TGCGCCAGCAGCGGCTGGACTAGCGGATCCTACAATGAGCAGTTCTTC. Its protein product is CASSGWTSGSYNEQFF.

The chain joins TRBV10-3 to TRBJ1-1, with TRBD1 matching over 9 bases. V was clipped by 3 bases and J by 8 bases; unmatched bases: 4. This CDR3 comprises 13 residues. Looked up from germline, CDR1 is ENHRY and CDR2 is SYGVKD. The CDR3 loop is CAISERDREEAFF. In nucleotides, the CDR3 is TGTGCCATCAGTGAAAGGGACAGGGAGGAAGCTTTCTTT.

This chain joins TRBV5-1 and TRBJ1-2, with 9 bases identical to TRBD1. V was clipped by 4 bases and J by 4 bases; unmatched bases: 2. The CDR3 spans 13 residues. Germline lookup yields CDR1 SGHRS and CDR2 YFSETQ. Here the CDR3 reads CASSQDRGYGYTF. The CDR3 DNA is TGCGCCAGCAGCCAGGACAGGGGCTATGGCTACACCTTC.

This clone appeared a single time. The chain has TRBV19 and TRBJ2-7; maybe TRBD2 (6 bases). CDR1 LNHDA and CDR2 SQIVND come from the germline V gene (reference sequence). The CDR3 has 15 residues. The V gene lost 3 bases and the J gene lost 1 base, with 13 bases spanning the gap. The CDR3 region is CASSIGQGGSYEQYF. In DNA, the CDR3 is TGTGCCAGTAGTATTGGCCAGGGAGGTTCCTACGAGCAGTACTTC.

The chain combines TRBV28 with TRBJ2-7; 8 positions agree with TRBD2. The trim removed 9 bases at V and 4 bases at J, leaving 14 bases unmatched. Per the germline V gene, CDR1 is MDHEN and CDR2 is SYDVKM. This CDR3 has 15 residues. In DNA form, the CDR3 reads TGTGCCAGGAACCCCTCGCCGGGGGGGTCGTACGAGCAGTACTTC. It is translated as CARNPSPGGSYEQYF.

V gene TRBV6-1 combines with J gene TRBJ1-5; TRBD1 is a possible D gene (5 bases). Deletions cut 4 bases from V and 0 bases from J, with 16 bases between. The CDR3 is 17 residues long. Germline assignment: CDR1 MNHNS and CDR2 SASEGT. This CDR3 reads CASSGAGGGSSNQPQHF. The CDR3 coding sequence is TGTGCCAGCAGTGGGGCCGGGGGGGGTAGTAGCAATCAGCCCCAGCATTTT.

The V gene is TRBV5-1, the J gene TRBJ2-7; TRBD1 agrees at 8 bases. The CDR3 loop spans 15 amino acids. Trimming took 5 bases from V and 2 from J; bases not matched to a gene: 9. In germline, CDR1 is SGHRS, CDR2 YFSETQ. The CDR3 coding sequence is TGCGCCAGCAGTATCTCCGGACAGGGTCCCTACGAGCAGTACTTC. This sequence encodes CASSISGQGPYEQYF.